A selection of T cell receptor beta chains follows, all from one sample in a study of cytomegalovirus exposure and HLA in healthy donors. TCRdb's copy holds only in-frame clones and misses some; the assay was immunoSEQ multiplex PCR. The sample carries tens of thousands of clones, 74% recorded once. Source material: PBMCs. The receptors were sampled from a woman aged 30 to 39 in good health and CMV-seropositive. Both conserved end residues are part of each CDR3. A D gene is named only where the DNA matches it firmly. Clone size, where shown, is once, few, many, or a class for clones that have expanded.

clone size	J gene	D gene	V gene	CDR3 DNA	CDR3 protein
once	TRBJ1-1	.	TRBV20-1	TGCAGTGCTAGGGGGCTCACTGAAGCTTTCTTT	CSARGLTEAFF
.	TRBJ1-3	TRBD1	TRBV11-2	TGTGCCAGCAGCTCAATACGGACAGGGGCATCCTCTGGAAACACCATATATTTT	CASSSIRTGASSGNTIYF
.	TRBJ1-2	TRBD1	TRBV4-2	TGTGCCAGCAGCCCCGAGTGGGACAGCAACTCCTATGGCTACACCTTC	CASSPEWDSNSYGYTF
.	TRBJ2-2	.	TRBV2	TGTGCCAGCAGTGAAGGGACTACTTACACCGGGGAGCTGTTTTTT	CASSEGTTYTGELFF
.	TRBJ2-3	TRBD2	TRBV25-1	TGTGCCAGCAGCCCGGGGGGTCGATGGACAGATACGCAGTATTTT	CASSPGGRWTDTQYF
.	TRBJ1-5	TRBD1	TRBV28	TGTGCCAGCAGTCGGACAGGGTTGAACAATCAGCCCCAGCATTTT	CASSRTGLNNQPQHF
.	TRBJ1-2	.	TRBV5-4	TGTGCCAGCAGCTTGGCCGACTCCCCTTTTACTGGCTACACCTTC	CASSLADSPFTGYTF
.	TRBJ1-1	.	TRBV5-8	TGTGCCAGCAAGGTCCGGCGGGGGTATGGCACTGAAGCTTTCTTT	CASKVRRGYGTEAFF
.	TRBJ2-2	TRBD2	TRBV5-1	TGCGCCAGCAGCTTGACTAGCGGGAGAACCGGGGAGCTGTTTTTT	CASSLTSGRTGELFF
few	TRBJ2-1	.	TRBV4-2	TGTGCCAGCAGCCCGGCAGGGGTTGGTCACAATGAGCAGTTCTTC	CASSPAGVGHNEQFF
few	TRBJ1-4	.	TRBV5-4	TGTGCCAGCAGCTTGAAGGAGAACGCGGGGAGTGAAAAACTGTTTTTT	CASSLKENAGSEKLFF
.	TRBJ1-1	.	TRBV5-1	TGCGCCAGCAGCTCCGGACGGGGTCTCATGAACACTGAAGCTTTCTTT	CASSSGRGLMNTEAFF
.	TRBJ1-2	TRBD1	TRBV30	TGTGCCTGGACTTATACCCCGGGACAGGGAAACGGCTACACCTTC	CAWTYTPGQGNGYTF
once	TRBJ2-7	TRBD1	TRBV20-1	TGCACACCGGGACAGGGGGACGAGCAGTACTTC	CTPGQGDEQYF
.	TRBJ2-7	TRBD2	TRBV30	TGTGCCTGGAGCCGGACTAGCGGGGTCCTTGAGCAGTACTTC	CAWSRTSGVLEQYF
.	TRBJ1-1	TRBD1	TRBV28	TGTGCCAGCAGTCCTACTCCTCCCGGGACAGATAACACTGAAGCTTTCTTT	CASSPTPPGTDNTEAFF
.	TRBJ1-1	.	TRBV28	TGTGCCAGCAGTTCCGGGCAGGGGTGGACTGAAGCTTTCTTT	CASSSGQGWTEAFF
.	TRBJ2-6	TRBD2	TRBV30	TGTGCCTGGAGTTCGCGGCTAGCGGGAGCGGGGTCTGGGGCCAACGTCCTGACTTTC	CAWSSRLAGAGSGANVLTF
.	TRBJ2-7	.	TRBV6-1	TGTGCCAGCAGCCCATTCTACGAGCAGTACTTC	CASSPFYEQYF
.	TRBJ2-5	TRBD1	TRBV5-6	TGTGCCAGCAGCCAGGGGGTTCAGGAGACCCAGTACTTC	CASSQGVQETQYF
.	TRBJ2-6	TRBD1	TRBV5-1	TGCGCCAGCGAAAGGGACAGCCCTGGGGCCAACGTCCTGACTTTC	CASERDSPGANVLTF
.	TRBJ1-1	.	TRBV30	TGTGCCTGGAGGGGGCTTGTGGCTTTCTTT	CAWRGLVAFF
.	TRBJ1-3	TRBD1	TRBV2	TGTGCCAGCAGTATGGACAGGCCGAGCTCTGGAAACACCATATATTTT	CASSMDRPSSGNTIYF
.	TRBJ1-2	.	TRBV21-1	TGTGCCAGCAACGGGACAGGGTATGGCTACACCTTC	CASNGTGYGYTF
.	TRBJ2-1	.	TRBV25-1	TGTGCCAGCAAACGTTCAGGGGGGAATGAGCAGTTCTTC	CASKRSGGNEQFF
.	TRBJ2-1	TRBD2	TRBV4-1	TGCGCCAGCAGCCAAGACCCCGGGACTAGCGGGCTTAAAAGCTCCTACAATGAGCAGTTCTTC	CASSQDPGTSGLKSSYNEQFF
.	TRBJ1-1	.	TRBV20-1	TGCAGTGCTAGGGCCCCGATTGCTTTCTTT	CSARAPIAFF
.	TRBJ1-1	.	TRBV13	TGTGCCAGCAGCCTGGGACTGCTGAACACTGAAGCTTTCTTT	CASSLGLLNTEAFF
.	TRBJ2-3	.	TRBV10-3	TGTGCCATCAGGGAGACAAGTACGCAGTATTTT	CAIRETSTQYF
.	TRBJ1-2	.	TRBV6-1	TGTGCCAGCAGTTCCCCCGTCGGAGGGGTCTATGGCTACACCTTC	CASSSPVGGVYGYTF
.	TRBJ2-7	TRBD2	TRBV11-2	TGTGCCAGCAGCTTAGCGGGACTACCCCAATGGAGCGAGCAGTACTTC	CASSLAGLPQWSEQYF
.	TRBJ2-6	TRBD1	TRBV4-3	TGCGCCAGCAGCCAAGTACCGACAGGGCTCTCTGGGGCCAACGTCCTGACTTTC	CASSQVPTGLSGANVLTF
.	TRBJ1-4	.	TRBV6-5	TGTGCCAGCAGTTACTCACAGGGTACTAATGAAAAACTGTTTTTT	CASSYSQGTNEKLFF
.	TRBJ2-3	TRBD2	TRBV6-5	TGTGCCAGCAGTTACAAGGCGGGAGAGGTTTTGTATTTT	CASSYKAGEVLYF